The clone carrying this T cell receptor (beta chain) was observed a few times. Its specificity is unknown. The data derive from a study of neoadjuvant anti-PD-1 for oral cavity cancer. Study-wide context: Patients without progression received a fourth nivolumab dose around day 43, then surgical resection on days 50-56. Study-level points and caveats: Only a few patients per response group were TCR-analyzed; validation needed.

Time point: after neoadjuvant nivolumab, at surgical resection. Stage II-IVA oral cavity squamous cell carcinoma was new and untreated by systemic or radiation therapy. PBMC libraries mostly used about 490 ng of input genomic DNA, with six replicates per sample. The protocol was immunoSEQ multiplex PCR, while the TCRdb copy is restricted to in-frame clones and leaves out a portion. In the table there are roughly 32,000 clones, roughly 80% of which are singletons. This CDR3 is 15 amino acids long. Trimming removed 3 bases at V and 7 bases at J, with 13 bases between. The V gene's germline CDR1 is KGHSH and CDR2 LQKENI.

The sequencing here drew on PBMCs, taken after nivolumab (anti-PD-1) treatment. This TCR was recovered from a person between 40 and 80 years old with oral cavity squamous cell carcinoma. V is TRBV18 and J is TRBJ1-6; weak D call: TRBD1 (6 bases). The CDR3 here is CASSPNRALNSPLHF. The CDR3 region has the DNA TGTGCCAGCTCACCGAACAGGGCATTGAATTCACCCCTCCACTTT. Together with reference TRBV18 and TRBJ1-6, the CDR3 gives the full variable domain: NAGVMQNPRHLVRRRGQEARLRCSPMKGHSHVYWYRQLPEEGLKFMVYLQKENIIDESGMPKERFSAEFPKEGPSILRIQQVVRGDSAAYFCASSPNRALNSPLHFGNGTRLTVT.